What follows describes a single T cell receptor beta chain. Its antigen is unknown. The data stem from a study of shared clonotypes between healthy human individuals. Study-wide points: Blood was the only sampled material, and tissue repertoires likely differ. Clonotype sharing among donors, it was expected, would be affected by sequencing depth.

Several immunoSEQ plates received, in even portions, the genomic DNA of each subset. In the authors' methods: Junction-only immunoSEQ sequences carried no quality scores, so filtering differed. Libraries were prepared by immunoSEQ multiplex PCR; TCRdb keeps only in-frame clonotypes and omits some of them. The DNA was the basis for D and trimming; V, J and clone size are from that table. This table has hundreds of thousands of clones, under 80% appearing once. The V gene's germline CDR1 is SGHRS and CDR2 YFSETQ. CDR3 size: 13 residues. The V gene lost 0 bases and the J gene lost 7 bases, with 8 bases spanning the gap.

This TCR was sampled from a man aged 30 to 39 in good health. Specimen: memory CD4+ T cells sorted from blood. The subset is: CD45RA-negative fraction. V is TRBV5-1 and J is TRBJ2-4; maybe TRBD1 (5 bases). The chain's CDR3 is CASSLEPGNIQYF. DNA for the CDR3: TGCGCCAGCAGCTTGGAACCAGGGAACATTCAGTACTTC.